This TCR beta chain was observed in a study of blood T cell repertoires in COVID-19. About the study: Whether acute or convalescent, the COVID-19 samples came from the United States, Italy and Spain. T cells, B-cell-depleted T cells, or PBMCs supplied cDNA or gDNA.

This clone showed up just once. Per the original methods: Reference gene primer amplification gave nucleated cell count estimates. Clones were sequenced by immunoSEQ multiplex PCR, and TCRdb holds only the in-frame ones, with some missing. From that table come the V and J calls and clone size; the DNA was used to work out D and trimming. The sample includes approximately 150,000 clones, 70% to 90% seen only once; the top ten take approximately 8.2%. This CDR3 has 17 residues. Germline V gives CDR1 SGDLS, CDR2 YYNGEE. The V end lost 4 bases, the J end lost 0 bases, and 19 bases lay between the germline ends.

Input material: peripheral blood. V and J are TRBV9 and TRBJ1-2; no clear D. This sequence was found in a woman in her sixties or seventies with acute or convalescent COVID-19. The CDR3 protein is CASSSSGRAGANYGYTF. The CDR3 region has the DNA TGTGCCAGCAGCTCTAGTGGTAGGGCCGGGGCTAACTATGGCTACACCTTC.